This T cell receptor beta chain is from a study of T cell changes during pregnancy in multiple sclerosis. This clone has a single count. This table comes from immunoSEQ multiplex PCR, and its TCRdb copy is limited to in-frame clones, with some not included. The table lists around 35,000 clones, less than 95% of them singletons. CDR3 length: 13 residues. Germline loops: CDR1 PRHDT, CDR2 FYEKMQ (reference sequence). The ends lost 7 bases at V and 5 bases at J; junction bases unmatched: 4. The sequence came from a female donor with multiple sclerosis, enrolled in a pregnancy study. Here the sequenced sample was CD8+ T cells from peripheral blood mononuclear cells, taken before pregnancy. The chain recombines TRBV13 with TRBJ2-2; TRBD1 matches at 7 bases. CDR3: CASNQGVTGELFF. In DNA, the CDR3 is TGTGCCAGCAATCAGGGGGTGACCGGGGAGCTGTTTTTT.